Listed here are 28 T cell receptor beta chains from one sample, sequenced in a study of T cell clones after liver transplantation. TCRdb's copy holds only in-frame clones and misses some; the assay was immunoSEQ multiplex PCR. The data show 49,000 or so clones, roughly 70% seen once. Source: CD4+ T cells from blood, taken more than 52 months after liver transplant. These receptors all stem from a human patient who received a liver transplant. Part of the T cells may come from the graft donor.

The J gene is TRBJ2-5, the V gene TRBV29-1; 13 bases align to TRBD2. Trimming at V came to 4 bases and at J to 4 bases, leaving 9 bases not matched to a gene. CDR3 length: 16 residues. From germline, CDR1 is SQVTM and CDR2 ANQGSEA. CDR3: CSVVTSGGSGGETQYF. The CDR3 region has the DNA TGCAGCGTTGTGACTAGCGGGGGGTCCGGGGGAGAGACCCAGTACTTC. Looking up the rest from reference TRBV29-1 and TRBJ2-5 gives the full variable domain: SAVISQKPSRDICQRGTSLTIQCQVDSQVTMMFWYRQQPGQSLTLIATANQGSEATYESGFVIDKFPISRPNLTFSTLTVSNMSPEDSSIYLCSVVTSGGSGGETQYFGPGTRLLVL.

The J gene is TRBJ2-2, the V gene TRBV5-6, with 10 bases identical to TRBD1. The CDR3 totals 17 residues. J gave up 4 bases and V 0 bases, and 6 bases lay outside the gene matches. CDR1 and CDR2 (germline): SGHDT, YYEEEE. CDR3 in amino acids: CASSLGGQGGSTGELFF. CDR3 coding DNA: TGTGCCAGCAGCTTGGGTGGACAGGGGGGATCCACCGGGGAGCTGTTTTTT.

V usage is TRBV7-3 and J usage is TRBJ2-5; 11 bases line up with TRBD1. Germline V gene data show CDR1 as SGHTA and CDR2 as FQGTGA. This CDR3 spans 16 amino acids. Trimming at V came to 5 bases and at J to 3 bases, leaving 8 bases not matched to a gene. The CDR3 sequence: CASSLTGTGGKETQYF. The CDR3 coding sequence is TGTGCCAGCAGCCTCACCGGGACAGGGGGGAAAGAGACCCAGTACTTC.

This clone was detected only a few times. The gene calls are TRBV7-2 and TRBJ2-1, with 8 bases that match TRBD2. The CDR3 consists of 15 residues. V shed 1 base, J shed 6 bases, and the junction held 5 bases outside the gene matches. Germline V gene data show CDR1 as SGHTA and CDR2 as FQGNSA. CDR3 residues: CASSLVGGAINEQFF. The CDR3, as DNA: TGTGCCAGCAGCTTAGTCGGGGGGGCAATCAATGAGCAGTTCTTC. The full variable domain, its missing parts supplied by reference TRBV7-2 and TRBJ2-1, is GAGVSQSPSNKVTEKGKDVELRCDPISGHTALYWYRQSLGQGLEFLIYFQGNSAPDKSGLPSDRFSAERTGGSVSTLTIQRTQQEDSAVYLCASSLVGGAINEQFFGPGTRLTVL.

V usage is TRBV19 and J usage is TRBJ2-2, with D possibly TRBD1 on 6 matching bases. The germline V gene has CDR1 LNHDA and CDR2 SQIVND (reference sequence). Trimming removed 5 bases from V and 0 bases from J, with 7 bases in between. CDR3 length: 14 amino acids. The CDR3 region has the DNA TGTGCCAGTAGTCAGGGGACGAACACCGGGGAGCTGTTTTTT. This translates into CASSQGTNTGELFF.

CDR3 sequence reads: CASSGSLETQYF. The CDR3 nucleotides are TGCGCCAGCAGTGGCAGTTTGGAGACCCAGTACTTC. The V and J genes are TRBV10-2 and TRBJ2-5; no definite D call. Trimming left V 4 bases short and J 5 bases short, with 8 bases between. The CDR3 loop spans 12 amino acids. Germline V CDR1 and CDR2: WSHSY, SAAADI.

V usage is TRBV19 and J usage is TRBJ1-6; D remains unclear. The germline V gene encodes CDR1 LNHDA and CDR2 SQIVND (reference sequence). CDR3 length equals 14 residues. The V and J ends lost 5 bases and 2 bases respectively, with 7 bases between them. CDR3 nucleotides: TGTGCCAGTAGTGAGATGACCTATAATTCACCCCTCCACTTT. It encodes CASSEMTYNSPLHF.

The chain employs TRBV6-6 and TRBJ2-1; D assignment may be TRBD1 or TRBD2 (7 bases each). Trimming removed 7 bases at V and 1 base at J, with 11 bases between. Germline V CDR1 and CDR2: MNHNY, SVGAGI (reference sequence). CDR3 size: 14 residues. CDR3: CASTRGGSYNEQFF. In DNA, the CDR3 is TGTGCCAGCACCAGGGGGGGATCCTACAATGAGCAGTTCTTC.

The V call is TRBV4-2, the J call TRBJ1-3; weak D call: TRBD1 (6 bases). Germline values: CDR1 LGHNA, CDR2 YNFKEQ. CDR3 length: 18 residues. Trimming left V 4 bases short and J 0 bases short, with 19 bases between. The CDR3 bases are TGTGCCAGCAGCCCCCAGACGTGGGGGCCGGGCTCTGGAAACACCATATATTTT. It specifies CASSPQTWGPGSGNTIYF.

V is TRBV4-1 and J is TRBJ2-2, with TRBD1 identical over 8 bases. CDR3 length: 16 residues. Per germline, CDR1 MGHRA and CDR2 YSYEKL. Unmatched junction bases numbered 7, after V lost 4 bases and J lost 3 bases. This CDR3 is CASSPRTGWDTGELFF. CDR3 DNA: TGCGCCAGCAGCCCGAGGACAGGGTGGGACACCGGGGAGCTGTTTTTT.

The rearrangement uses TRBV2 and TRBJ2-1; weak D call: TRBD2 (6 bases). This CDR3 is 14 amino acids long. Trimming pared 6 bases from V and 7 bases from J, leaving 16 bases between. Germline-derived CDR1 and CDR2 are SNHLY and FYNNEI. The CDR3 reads CASRGGFSENEQFF. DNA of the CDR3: TGTGCCAGCAGGGGAGGCTTTAGCGAGAATGAGCAGTTCTTC.

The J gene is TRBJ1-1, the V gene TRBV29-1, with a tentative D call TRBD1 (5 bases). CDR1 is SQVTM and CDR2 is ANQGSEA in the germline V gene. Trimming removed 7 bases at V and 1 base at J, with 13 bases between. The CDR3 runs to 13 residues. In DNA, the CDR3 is TGCAGCGCTTTGATTGGGGGGAACACTGAAGCTTTCTTT. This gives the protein CSALIGGNTEAFF.

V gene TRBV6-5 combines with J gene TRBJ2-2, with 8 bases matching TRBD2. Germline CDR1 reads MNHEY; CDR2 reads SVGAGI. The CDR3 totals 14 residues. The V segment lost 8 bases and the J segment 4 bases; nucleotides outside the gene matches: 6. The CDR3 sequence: CASVSTSGTGELFF. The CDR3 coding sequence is TGTGCCAGCGTCAGCACTAGCGGCACCGGGGAGCTGTTTTTT.

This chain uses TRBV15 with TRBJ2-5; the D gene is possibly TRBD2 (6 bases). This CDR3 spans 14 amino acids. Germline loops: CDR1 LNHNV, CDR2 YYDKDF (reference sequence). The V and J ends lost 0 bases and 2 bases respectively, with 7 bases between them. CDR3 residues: CATSRDRGQETQYF. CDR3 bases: TGTGCCACCAGCAGAGACCGGGGGCAAGAGACCCAGTACTTC.

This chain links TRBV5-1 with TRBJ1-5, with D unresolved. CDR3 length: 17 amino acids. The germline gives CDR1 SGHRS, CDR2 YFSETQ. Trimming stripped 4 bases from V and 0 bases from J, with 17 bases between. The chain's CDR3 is CASSPSGPEYSNQPQHF. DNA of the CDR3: TGCGCCAGCAGCCCCTCCGGTCCAGAATATAGCAATCAGCCCCAGCATTTT. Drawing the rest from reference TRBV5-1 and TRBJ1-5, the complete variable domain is KAGVTQTPRYLIKTRGQQVTLSCSPISGHRSVSWYQQTPGQGLQFLFEYFSETQRNKGNFPGRFSGRQFSNSRSEMNVSTLELGDSALYLCASSPSGPEYSNQPQHFGDGTRLSIL.

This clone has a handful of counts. Here the CDR3 reads CAWRPFWGGMNTEAFF. CDR3 sequence (DNA): TGTGCCTGGAGACCCTTCTGGGGAGGGATGAACACTGAAGCTTTCTTT. The chain couples TRBV30 to TRBJ1-1; unclear D gene. V was clipped by 3 bases and J by 0 bases, with 17 bases between them. The germline V gene has CDR1 GTSNPN and CDR2 SVGIG (reference sequence). The CDR3 totals 16 residues.

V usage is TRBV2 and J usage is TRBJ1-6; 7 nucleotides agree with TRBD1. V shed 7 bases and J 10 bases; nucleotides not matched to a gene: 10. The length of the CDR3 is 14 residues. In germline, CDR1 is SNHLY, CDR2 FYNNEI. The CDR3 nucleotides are TGTGCCAGCACCTTTGGAGGGGGCGACTCACCCCTCCACTTT. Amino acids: CASTFGGGDSPLHF.

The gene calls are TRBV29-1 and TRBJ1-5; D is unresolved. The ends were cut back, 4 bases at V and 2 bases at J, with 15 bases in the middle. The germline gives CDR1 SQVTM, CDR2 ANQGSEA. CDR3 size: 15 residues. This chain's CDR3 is CSVADGVLGNQPQHF. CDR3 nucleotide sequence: TGCAGCGTTGCCGACGGGGTTCTCGGCAATCAGCCCCAGCATTTT.

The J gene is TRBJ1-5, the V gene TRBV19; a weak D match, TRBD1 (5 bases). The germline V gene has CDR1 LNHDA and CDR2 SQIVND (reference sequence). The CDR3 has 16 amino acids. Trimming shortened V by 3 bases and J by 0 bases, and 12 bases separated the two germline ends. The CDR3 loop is CASSIFRGYSNQPQHF. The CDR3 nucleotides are TGTGCCAGTAGTATTTTTAGGGGATATAGCAATCAGCCCCAGCATTTT.

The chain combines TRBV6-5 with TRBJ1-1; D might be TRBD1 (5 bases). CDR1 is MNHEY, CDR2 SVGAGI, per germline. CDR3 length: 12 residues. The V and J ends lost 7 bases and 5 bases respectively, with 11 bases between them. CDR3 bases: TGTGCCAGCAAGGAGGGGAGGACTGAAGCTTTCTTT. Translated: CASKEGRTEAFF.

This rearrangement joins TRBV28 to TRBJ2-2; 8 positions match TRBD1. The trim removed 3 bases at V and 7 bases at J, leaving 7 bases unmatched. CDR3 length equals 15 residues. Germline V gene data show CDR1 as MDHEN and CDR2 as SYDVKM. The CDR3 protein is CASSFLRGRGGELFF. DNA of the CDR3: TGTGCCAGCAGTTTCCTCAGGGGGCGGGGCGGGGAGCTGTTTTTT.

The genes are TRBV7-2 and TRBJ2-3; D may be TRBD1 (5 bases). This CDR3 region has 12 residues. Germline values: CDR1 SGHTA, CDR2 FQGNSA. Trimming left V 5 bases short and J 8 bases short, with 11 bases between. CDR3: CASSSRTSTQYF. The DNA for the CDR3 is TGTGCCAGCAGCAGCCGGACAAGTACGCAGTATTTT.

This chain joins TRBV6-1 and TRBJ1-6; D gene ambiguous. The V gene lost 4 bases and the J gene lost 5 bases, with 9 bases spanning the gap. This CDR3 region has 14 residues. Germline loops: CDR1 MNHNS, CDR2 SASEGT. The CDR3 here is CASSGVRDNSPLHF. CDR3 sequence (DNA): TGTGCCAGCAGTGGGGTGCGGGATAATTCACCCCTCCACTTT.

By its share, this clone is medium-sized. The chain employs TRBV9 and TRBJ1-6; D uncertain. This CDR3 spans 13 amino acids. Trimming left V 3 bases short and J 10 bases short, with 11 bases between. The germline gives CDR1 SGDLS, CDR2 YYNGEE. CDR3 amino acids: CASSGGGESPLHF. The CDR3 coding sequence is TGTGCCAGCAGCGGAGGCGGGGAGTCACCCCTCCACTTT.

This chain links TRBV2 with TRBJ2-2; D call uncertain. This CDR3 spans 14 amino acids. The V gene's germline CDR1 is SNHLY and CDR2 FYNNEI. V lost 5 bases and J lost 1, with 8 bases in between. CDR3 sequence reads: CASSMDQNTGELFF. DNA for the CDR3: TGTGCCAGCAGTATGGATCAGAACACCGGGGAGCTGTTTTTT.

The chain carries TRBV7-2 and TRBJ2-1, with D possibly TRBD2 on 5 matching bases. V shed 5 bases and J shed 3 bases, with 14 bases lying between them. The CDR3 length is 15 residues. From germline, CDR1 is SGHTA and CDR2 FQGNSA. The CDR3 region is CASSQTSGYYNEQFF. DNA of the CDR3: TGTGCCAGCAGCCAAACCAGCGGTTACTACAATGAGCAGTTCTTC.

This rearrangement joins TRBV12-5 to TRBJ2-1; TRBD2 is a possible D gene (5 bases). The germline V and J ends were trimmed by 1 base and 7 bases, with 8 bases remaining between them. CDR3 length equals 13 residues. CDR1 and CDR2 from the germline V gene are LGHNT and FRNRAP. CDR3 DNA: TGTGCTAGTGGTTTGGAGCCGGGGAATGAGCAGTTCTTC. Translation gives CASGLEPGNEQFF.

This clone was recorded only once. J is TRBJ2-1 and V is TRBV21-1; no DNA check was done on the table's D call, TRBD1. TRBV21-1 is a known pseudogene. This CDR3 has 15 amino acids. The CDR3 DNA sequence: TGTGCCAGCAGCAAAGGACAGGGGGCGCTTAATGAGCAGTTCTTC. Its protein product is CASSKGQGALNEQFF.